The clone carrying this T cell receptor (beta chain) turned up a few times. Its antigen is not identified. Through Arm-PCR of CDR3 regions and iRepertoire HTBI primers, TCR beta libraries were built. TCRdb passed the multiplex PCR reads through MiXCR, listing each CDR3 protein once. The sample has about 320,000 distinct CDR3 sequences; 18% are singletons. This sample is part of a study of regulatory T cells in long-lasting Graves disease. Study results and limitations: The number of shared public clonotypes was higher in persistent patients (around 2,700) than new patients (approximately 1,000).

Trimming took 6 bases from V and 4 from J; bases not matched to a gene: 10. The CDR3 is 15 residues long. Specified time point: newly diagnosed GD, antithyroid drugs for less than 3 months. Extracted PBMC RNA gave rise to the TCR library. Sequenced material: peripheral blood mononuclear cells (PBMCs), taken at new diagnosis, from a patient treated with antithyroid drugs. This receptor was obtained from a female donor with Graves disease. The chain links TRBV12-3 or TRBV12-4 to TRBJ1-1; 8 positions agree with TRBD1. This CDR3 reads CASRDRTGFGTEAFF. The CDR3 nucleotides read TGTGCCAGCAGGGACAGGACAGGGTTTGGCACTGAAGCTTTCTTT.